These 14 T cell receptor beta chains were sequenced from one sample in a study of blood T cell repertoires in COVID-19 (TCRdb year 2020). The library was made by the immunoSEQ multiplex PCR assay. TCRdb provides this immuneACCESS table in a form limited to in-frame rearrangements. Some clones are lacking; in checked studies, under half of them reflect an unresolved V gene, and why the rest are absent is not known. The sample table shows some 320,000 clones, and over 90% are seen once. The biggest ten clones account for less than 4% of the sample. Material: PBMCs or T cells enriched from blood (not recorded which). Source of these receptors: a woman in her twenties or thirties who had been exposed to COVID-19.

CDR3 nucleotide sequence: TGTGCCAGCAGCTTGGCCCGACAGGGGGCGAGCTCCTACGAGCAGTACTTC. Translation: CASSLARQGASSYEQYF. This rearrangement joins TRBV5-6 to TRBJ2-7, with 10 nucleotides matching TRBD1. The CDR3 is 17 amino acids. V trimming: 0 bases; J trimming: 0 bases; junction bases outside the gene matches: 6. Germline V gene lookup returns CDR1 SGHDT and CDR2 YYEEEE.

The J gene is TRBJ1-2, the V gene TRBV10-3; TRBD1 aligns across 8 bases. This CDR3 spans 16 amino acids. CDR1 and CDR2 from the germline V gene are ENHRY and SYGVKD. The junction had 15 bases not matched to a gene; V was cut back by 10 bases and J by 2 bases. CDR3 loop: CATLDRDRTVNYGYTF. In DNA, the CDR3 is TGTGCCACTCTTGACCGGGACAGGACTGTAAACTATGGCTACACCTTC.

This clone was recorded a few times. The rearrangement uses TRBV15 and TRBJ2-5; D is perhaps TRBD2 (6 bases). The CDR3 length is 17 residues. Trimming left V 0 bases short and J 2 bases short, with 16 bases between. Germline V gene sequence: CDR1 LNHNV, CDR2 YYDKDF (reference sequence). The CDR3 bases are TGTGCCACCAGCAGAGATGCCGCGGGACTGGAACAAGAGACCCAGTACTTC. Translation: CATSRDAAGLEQETQYF. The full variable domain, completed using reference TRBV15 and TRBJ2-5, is DAMVIQNPRYQVTQFGKPVTLSCSQTLNHNVMYWYQQKSSQAPKLLFHYYDKDFNNEADTPDNFQSRRPNTSFCFLDIRSPGLGDTAMYLCATSRDAAGLEQETQYFGPGTRLLVL.

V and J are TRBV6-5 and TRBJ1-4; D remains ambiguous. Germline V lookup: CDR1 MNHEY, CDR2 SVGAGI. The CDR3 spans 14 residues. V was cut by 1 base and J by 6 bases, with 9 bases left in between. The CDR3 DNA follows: TGTGCCAGCAGTTACTTGTTCAGGTATGAAAAACTGTTTTTT. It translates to CASSYLFRYEKLFF.

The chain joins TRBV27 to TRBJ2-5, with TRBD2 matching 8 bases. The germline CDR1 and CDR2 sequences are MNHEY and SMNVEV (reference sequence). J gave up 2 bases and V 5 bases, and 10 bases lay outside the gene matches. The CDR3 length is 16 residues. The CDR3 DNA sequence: TGTGCCAGCAGTATCCGGCGGGTAGCGGGACAAGAGACCCAGTACTTC. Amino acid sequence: CASSIRRVAGQETQYF.

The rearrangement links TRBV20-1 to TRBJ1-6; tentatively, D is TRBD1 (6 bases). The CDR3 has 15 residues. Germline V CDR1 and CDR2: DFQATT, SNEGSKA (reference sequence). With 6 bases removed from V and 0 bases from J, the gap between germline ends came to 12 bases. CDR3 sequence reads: CSASTGSSYNSPLHF. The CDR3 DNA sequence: TGCAGTGCGAGTACAGGGAGCTCCTATAATTCACCCCTCCACTTT.

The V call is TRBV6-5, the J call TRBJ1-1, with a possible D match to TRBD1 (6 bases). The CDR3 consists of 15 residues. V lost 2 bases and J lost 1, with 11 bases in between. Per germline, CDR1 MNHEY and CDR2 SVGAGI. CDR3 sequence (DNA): TGTGCCAGCAGTTACGCGGCCAGGGGGAACACTGAAGCTTTCTTT. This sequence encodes CASSYAARGNTEAFF.

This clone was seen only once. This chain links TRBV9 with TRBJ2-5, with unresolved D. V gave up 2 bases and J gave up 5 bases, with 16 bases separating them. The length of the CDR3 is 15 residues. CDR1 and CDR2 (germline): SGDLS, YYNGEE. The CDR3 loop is CASSVDFTLGETQYF. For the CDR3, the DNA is TGTGCCAGCAGCGTTGATTTCACTCTCGGGGAGACCCAGTACTTC.

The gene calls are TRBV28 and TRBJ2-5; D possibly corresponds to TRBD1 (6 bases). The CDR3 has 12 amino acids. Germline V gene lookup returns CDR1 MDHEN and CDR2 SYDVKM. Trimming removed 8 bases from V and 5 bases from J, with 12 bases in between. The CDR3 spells CASGLQGETQYF. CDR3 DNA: TGTGCCAGCGGACTTCAGGGGGAGACCCAGTACTTC.

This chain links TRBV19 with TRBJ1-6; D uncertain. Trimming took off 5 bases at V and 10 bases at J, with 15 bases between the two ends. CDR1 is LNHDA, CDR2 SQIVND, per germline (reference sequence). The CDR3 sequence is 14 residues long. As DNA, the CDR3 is TGTGCCAGTAGTTCTGAGGGAAGACGGTCACCCCTCCACTTT. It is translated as CASSSEGRRSPLHF. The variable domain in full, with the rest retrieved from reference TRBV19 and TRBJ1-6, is DGGITQSPKYLFRKEGQNVTLSCEQNLNHDAMYWYRQDPGQGLRLIYYSQIVNDFQKGDIAEGYSVSREKKESFPLTVTSAQKNPTAFYLCASSSEGRRSPLHFGNGTRLTVT.

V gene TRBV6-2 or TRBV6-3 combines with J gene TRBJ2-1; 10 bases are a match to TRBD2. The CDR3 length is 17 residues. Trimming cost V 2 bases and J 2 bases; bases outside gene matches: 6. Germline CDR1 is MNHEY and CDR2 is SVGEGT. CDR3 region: CASSYLPLAGTYNEQFF. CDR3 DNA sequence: TGTGCCAGCAGTTACCTCCCACTAGCGGGGACCTACAATGAGCAGTTCTTC.

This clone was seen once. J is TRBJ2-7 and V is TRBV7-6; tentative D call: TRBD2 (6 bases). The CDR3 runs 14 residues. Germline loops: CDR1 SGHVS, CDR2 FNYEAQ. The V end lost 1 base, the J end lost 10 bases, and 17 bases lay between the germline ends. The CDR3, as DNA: TGTGCCAGCAGCTTAGAGCGGGCAGGCCATCCCCAGTACTTC. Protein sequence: CASSLERAGHPQYF. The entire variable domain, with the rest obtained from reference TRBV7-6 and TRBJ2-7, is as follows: GAGVSQSPRYKVTKRGQDVALRCDPISGHVSLYWYRQALGQGPEFLTYFNYEAQQDKSGLPNDRFSAERPEGSISTLTIQRTEQRDSAMYRCASSLERAGHPQYFGPGTRLTVT.

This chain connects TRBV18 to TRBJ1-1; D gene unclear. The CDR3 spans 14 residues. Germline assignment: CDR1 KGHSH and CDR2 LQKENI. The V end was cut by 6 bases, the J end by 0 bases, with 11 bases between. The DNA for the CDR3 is TGTGCCAGCTCCGCGGGAGCTATGAACACTGAAGCTTTCTTT. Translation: CASSAGAMNTEAFF.

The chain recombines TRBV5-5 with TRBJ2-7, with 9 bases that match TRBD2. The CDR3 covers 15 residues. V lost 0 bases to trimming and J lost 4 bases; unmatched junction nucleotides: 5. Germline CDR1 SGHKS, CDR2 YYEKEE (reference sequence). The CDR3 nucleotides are TGTGCCAGCAGCTTGGGGCCTAGCGGGGAGTACGAGCAGTACTTC. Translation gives CASSLGPSGEYEQYF.